This T cell receptor beta chain was recorded in a study of blood T cell repertoires in COVID-19. Per the germline V gene, CDR1 is MGHDK and CDR2 is SYGVNS. The CDR3 extends over 16 amino acids. J was trimmed by 6 bases and V by 1 base; bases with no gene match: 9. The table came from immunoSEQ multiplex PCR; TCRdb's copy has only in-frame clones and leaves some out. The table includes under 200,000 clones, approximately 82% detected once. Self-reported history from a screening survey and questionnaire set each donor's cohort. Sample: PBMCs or T cells enriched from blood (not recorded which). The chain links TRBV25-1 to TRBJ1-2; 9 bases are shared with TRBD1. This TCR derives from a man in his 60s who had recovered from COVID-19. The CDR3 reads CASSEFGGTGSHGYTF. CDR3 nucleotide sequence: TGTGCCAGCAGTGAATTCGGGGGGACAGGGAGCCATGGCTACACCTTC.